This T cell receptor (beta chain) was captured in a study of response to subunit inactivated influenza vaccine. General study points: Authors suggested each seasonal influenza vaccination recruits few new T cells.

Germline V CDR1 and CDR2: MNHEY, SMNVEV (reference sequence). This CDR3 has 16 residues. The V and J ends lost 5 bases and 3 bases, in that order; junction bases with no gene match: 11. In this sample, this clonotype turned up a few times. Antigen unknown. TCRdb recomputed calls from the RT-PCR reads with MiXCR, one row per CDR3 protein. In the table there are hundreds of thousands of distinct CDR3 sequences, approximately 12% of which are singletons. Here the sequenced sample was PBMCs from blood, taken on the day of vaccination. The chain joins TRBV27 to TRBJ2-3; TRBD1 agrees at 7 bases. This sequence originates from a man between 50 and 59 years old who received an inactivated influenza vaccine. DNA for the CDR3: TGTGCCAGCAGTCCGACAGGGTTAAGGTGGACAGATACGCAGTATTTT. This codes for CASSPTGLRWTDTQYF.